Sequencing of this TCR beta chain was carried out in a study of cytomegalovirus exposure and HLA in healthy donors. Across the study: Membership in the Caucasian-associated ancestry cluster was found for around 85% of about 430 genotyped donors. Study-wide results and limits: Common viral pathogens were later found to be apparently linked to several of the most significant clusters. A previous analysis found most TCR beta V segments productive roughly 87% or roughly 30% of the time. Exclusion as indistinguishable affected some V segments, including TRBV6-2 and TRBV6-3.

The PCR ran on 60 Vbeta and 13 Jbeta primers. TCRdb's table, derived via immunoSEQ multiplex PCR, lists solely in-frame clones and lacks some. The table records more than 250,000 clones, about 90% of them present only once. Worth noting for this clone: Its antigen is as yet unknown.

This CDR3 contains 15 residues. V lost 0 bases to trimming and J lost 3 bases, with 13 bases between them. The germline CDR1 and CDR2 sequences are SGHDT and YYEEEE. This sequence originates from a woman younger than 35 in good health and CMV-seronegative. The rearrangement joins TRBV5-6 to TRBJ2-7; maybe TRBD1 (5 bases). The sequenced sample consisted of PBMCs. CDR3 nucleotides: TGTGCCAGCAGCTTGGCCTTCCAGACAGACTACGAGCAGTACTTC. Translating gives CASSLAFQTDYEQYF.